Each of the 29 T cell receptor beta chains below was sequenced from the same sample in a study of blood T cells in healthy people across ages. The authors ran a second PCR of roughly 6 to 12 cycles using a sample-barcoded 5' primer and a J-beta primer mix. TCRdb reprocessed the 5' RACE reads with MiXCR, giving one entry per CDR3 protein. The sample lists some 1,000,000 distinct CDR3 sequences, less than 25% seen once, with less than 0.85% in the top ten. This sample also belongs to another study, concerning T cells of mothers and their children.

The sequencing sample was made of blood. The receptors were gathered from a girl aged 2 to 9 in good health.

J is TRBJ2-7 and V is TRBV29-1; D is unresolved. The CDR3 has 11 amino acids. Germline CDR1 is SQVTM and CDR2 is ANQGSEA. V was trimmed by 3 bases and J by 11 bases, leaving 14 bases between them. The CDR3 sequence: CSVEGLDGEYF. CDR3 bases: TGCAGCGTTGAGGGATTGGATGGGGAGTACTTC.

This clonotype has a handful of counts. The V call is TRBV27, the J call TRBJ1-3; possibly TRBD1 for D (6 bases). Germline-derived CDR1 and CDR2 are MNHEY and SMNVEV (reference sequence). V lost 6 bases, J lost 4 bases, and 13 bases lay in between. The CDR3 is 14 amino acids. The CDR3 DNA reads as TGTGCCAGCAGCCTTCAGGGGATGGGAAACACCATATATTTT. Translating gives CASSLQGMGNTIYF.

Only a few counts were recorded for this clonotype. V and J are TRBV3-1 and TRBJ1-1, with TRBD1 as a possible D gene (5 bases). This CDR3 contains 14 residues. The germline V and J ends were trimmed by 3 bases and 5 bases, with 13 bases remaining between them. CDR1 LGHDT and CDR2 YNNKEL come from the germline V gene (reference sequence). The CDR3 reads CASSHTHRGTEAFF. In DNA form, the CDR3 reads TGTGCCAGCAGCCACACCCACCGGGGGACTGAAGCTTTCTTT.

The chain combines TRBV4-2 with TRBJ1-2; the D gene is possibly TRBD1 (5 bases). Trimming cost V 3 bases and J 6 bases, with 17 bases left between them. This CDR3 comprises 15 residues. CDR1 LGHNA and CDR2 YNFKEQ come from the germline V gene. CDR3 DNA sequence: TGTGCCAGCAGCCAGGCCCTAGGGGTGCGGGATGGCTACACCTTC. This sequence encodes CASSQALGVRDGYTF.

In this sample, this clonotype turned up a few times. J is TRBJ2-5 and V is TRBV5-6; 10 bases map to TRBD1. The CDR3 is 15 amino acids. Germline V gene data show CDR1 as SGHDT and CDR2 as YYEEEE. V was pared by 4 bases and J by 3 bases, with 6 bases of the junction left unmatched. The CDR3 DNA sequence: TGTGCCAGCAGCCGCGCCGGGACAGGGGAAGAGACCCAGTACTTC. Translation: CASSRAGTGEETQYF.

This clonotype was seen only a few times. The rearrangement links TRBV12-3 or TRBV12-4 to TRBJ2-5, with TRBD1 matching 7 bases. The V segment lost 8 bases and the J segment 0 bases; nucleotides outside the gene matches: 0. The CDR3 runs to 12 residues. DNA for the CDR3: TGTGCCAGCGGGACAGACCAAGAGACCCAGTACTTC. Translation: CASGTDQETQYF.

This clonotype has just a few counts. The J gene is TRBJ2-7, the V gene TRBV4-1, with D possibly TRBD2 on 6 matching bases. The CDR3 has 15 residues. Per germline, CDR1 MGHRA and CDR2 YSYEKL. The V and J ends lost 0 bases and 3 bases respectively, with 12 bases between them. This CDR3 reads CASSQETRGVYEQYF. CDR3 coding DNA: TGCGCCAGCAGCCAAGAGACCCGCGGGGTCTACGAGCAGTACTTC.

This clonotype was detected a few times. The chain is built from TRBV3-1 and TRBJ1-1; a possible D gene is TRBD1 (5 bases). Trimming removed 0 bases from V and 4 bases from J, with 12 bases in between. The CDR3 totals 15 residues. Germline CDR1 is LGHDT and CDR2 is YNNKEL (reference sequence). The chain's CDR3 is CASSQDEGRVTEAFF. The CDR3 DNA is TGTGCCAGCAGCCAAGATGAAGGCAGGGTCACTGAAGCTTTCTTT.

This clonotype was seen a handful of times. This rearrangement joins TRBV7-2 to TRBJ2-7, with unresolved D. The CDR3 is 15 residues long. The V and J ends lost 3 bases and 4 bases respectively, with 16 bases between them. Germline CDR1 is SGHTA and CDR2 is FQGNSA. CDR3 coding DNA: TGTGCCAGCAGCTTGAGAAGTTGGCCATCTTACGAGCAGTACTTC. It is translated as CASSLRSWPSYEQYF.

This chain joins TRBV6-5 and TRBJ2-1; unclear D gene. The DNA end is a closer match to TRBJ2-7, so the J assignment may be wrong. The CDR3 sequence is 13 residues long. The germline V gene has CDR1 MNHEY and CDR2 SVGAGI. The DNA of the CDR3 is TGTGCCAGCAGTTACAGGAGTCCTTACGAGCAGTACTTC. This gives the protein CASSYRSPYEQYF.

The chain carries TRBV7-9 and TRBJ1-1, with TRBD1 as a possible D gene (5 bases). CDR3 length: 16 residues. Trimming removed 2 bases at V and 4 bases at J, with 17 bases between. Looked up from germline, CDR1 is SEHNR and CDR2 is FQNEAQ (reference sequence). In nucleotides, the CDR3 is TGTGCCAGCAGCTTAAGAGACAGAACAAGGGGCACTGAAGCTTTCTTT. Translation gives CASSLRDRTRGTEAFF.

This chain links TRBV20-1 with TRBJ2-7, with D perhaps matching TRBD1 (6 bases). This CDR3 is built from 13 residues. The germline CDR1 and CDR2 sequences are DFQATT and SNEGSKA (reference sequence). The V end lost 6 bases, the J end lost 3 bases, and 15 bases lay between the germline ends. The CDR3 here is CSALGQNLYEQYF. CDR3 bases: TGCAGTGCGCTTGGACAGAACCTCTACGAGCAGTACTTC.

The genes are TRBV12-3 or TRBV12-4 and TRBJ2-5; D is undetermined. This CDR3 is built from 11 residues. Trimming cost V 11 bases and J 5 bases, with 12 bases left between them. Written as DNA, the CDR3 is TGTGCCTCCTGTGTTGGGGAGACCCAGTACTTC. Translating gives CASCVGETQYF.

The table lists this clonotype with a few counts. V and J are TRBV7-8 and TRBJ2-5; D tentatively reads TRBD1 or TRBD2 (5 bases each). This CDR3 region has 15 residues. V was pared by 2 bases and J by 4 bases, with 14 bases between. CDR1 is SGHVS and CDR2 is FQNEAQ in the germline V gene. This CDR3 reads CASSLPMTEGETQYF. The CDR3 DNA is TGTGCCAGCAGCTTACCGATGACAGAGGGAGAGACCCAGTACTTC.

The chain recombines TRBV4-3 with TRBJ2-5; the match to TRBD1 covers 7 bases. The J call may be mistaken, given a closer DNA end match to TRBJ2-1. CDR1 LGHNA and CDR2 YSLEER come from the germline V gene. There are 14 residues in the CDR3. This CDR3 reads CASSQLGTDNEQFF. DNA for the CDR3: TGCGCCAGCAGTCAACTCGGGACAGACAATGAGCAGTTCTTC.

This clonotype has just a few counts. The V and J genes are TRBV29-1 and TRBJ1-1, with D unclear. V was clipped by 1 base and J by 2 bases, with 14 bases between them. The CDR3 covers 15 residues. Germline V gene lookup returns CDR1 SQVTM and CDR2 ANQGSEA. CDR3 nucleotide sequence: TGCAGCGTTGAAGGGTCCGAAAGGGATAACACTGAAGCTTTCTTT. Translation gives CSVEGSERDNTEAFF.

This clonotype was counted a few times. The J gene is TRBJ1-2, the V gene TRBV29-1, with 7 positions matching TRBD1. Germline CDR1 reads SQVTM; CDR2 reads ANQGSEA. Germline trimming cut 0 bases from V and 2 bases from J; bases unmatched to any gene: 9. This CDR3 is 16 amino acids long. This CDR3 is CSVEDLGGQLNYGYTF. CDR3 in DNA: TGCAGCGTTGAAGATCTTGGGGGACAGCTGAACTATGGCTACACCTTC.

This clonotype was found a few times. V is TRBV20-1 and J is TRBJ1-1; TRBD1 is a possible D gene (5 bases). Trimming cost V 0 bases and J 5 bases, with 13 bases left between them. The CDR3 is made up of 14 amino acids. CDR1 DFQATT and CDR2 SNEGSKA come from the germline V gene (reference sequence). CDR3 sequence: CSARDRVGETEAFF. CDR3 in DNA: TGCAGTGCTAGAGATCGAGTGGGGGAGACTGAAGCTTTCTTT.

CDR3 sequence (DNA): TGTGCCAGCAGTGTGGACGGACTTATGAACACTGAAGCTTTCTTT. Translation gives CASSVDGLMNTEAFF. This chain uses TRBV7-9 with TRBJ1-1; D not certain. The V and J ends lost 6 bases and 0 bases respectively, with 14 bases between them. The CDR3 sequence is 15 residues long. CDR1 is SEHNR and CDR2 is FQNEAQ in the germline V gene (reference sequence).

The genes are TRBV9 and TRBJ2-5; 9 nucleotides agree with TRBD1. Gene TRBJ2-1 matches the end of the DNA better, so the J call may be wrong. The V gene's germline CDR1 is SGDLS and CDR2 YYNGEE. The CDR3 extends over 15 amino acids. CDR3 residues: CASSVEGTGRDEQFF. In DNA, the CDR3 is TGTGCCAGCAGCGTAGAGGGGACAGGGCGGGATGAGCAGTTCTTC.

V usage is TRBV28 and J usage is TRBJ1-3; possibly TRBD1 for D (6 bases). Per germline, CDR1 MDHEN and CDR2 SYDVKM. V lost 8 bases and J 4 bases, leaving 21 bases between the germline ends. The CDR3 covers 16 residues. CDR3 sequence: CASYSTTPGHGNTIYF. CDR3 coding DNA: TGTGCCAGCTACTCTACAACCCCGGGACACGGAAACACCATATATTTT.

There are many counts of this clonotype. The genes are TRBV2 and TRBJ2-1; 12 bases are shared with TRBD2. With V trimmed by 10 bases and J by 7 bases, 11 bases remained unmatched. Germline CDR1 reads SNHLY; CDR2 reads FYNNEI. CDR3 length equals 15 residues. In DNA form, the CDR3 reads TGTGCCAACCGTTCCCTAGCGGGGGGGCTGAATGAGCAGTTCTTC. This translates into CANRSLAGGLNEQFF.

In its sample, this clonotype was seen once. The chain recombines TRBV28 with TRBJ2-7; D not resolved. The germline gives CDR1 MDHEN, CDR2 SYDVKM. V gave up 5 bases and J gave up 2 bases, with 10 bases separating them. The CDR3 is made up of 13 amino acids. CDR3 amino acids: CASSTDPPYEQYF. DNA of the CDR3: TGTGCCAGCAGTACAGATCCCCCCTACGAGCAGTACTTC.

The V call is TRBV5-1, the J call TRBJ2-5, with TRBD1 as a possible D gene (6 bases). This CDR3 has 15 amino acids. V lost 6 bases, J lost 1 base, and 16 bases lay in between. The V gene's germline CDR1 is SGHRS and CDR2 YFSETQ. The CDR3 loop reads CASTSSRGSQETQYF. The CDR3 DNA is TGCGCCAGCACCTCCTCGAGGGGGAGCCAAGAGACCCAGTACTTC.

This sequence joins TRBV7-8 and TRBJ2-1; TRBD2 matches 9 bases. The CDR3 totals 18 residues. After removal of 1 base from V and 2 bases from J, the junction contained 9 bases not matched to a gene. Per germline, CDR1 SGHVS and CDR2 FQNEAQ. CDR3 in amino acids: CASSLVAGVGRTYNEQFF. In DNA form, the CDR3 reads TGTGCCAGCAGCTTAGTAGCGGGAGTGGGTAGGACCTACAATGAGCAGTTCTTC.

This rearrangement joins TRBV12-3 or TRBV12-4 to TRBJ2-5; no firm D call. The germline V and J ends were trimmed by 6 bases and 1 base, with 12 bases remaining between them. CDR3 length: 14 amino acids. The CDR3, as DNA: TGTGCCAGCAGCCTCGGAGTTACCCAAGAGACCCAGTACTTC. This sequence encodes CASSLGVTQETQYF.

This chain connects TRBV20-1 to TRBJ2-4, with TRBD2 as a possible D gene (5 bases). The CDR3 has 15 amino acids. CDR1 and CDR2 (germline): DFQATT, SNEGSKA (reference sequence). V was trimmed by 2 bases and J by 6 bases, leaving 17 bases between them. This chain's CDR3 is CSARNSDTGLNIQYF. The CDR3 bases are TGCAGTGCTAGAAATTCTGATACGGGATTAAACATTCAGTACTTC.

The chain combines TRBV3-1 with TRBJ2-1; TRBD1 matches at 7 bases. CDR3 length: 16 amino acids. Trimming cost V 3 bases and J 4 bases; bases outside gene matches: 9. Germline V gene lookup returns CDR1 LGHDT and CDR2 YNNKEL (reference sequence). CDR3 protein: CASSHLLTGSYNEQFF. The CDR3 nucleotides read TGTGCCAGCAGCCATCTATTGACAGGGTCTTACAATGAGCAGTTCTTC.

The rearrangement joins TRBV5-1 to TRBJ2-1; TRBD1 aligns across 11 bases. CDR3 length: 14 residues. Germline lookup yields CDR1 SGHRS and CDR2 YFSETQ. Germline trimming cut 7 bases from V and 6 bases from J; bases unmatched to any gene: 6. CDR3 DNA: TGCGCCAGCCGGCGGGACAGGGGGGTCAATGAGCAGTTCTTC. It translates to CASRRDRGVNEQFF.